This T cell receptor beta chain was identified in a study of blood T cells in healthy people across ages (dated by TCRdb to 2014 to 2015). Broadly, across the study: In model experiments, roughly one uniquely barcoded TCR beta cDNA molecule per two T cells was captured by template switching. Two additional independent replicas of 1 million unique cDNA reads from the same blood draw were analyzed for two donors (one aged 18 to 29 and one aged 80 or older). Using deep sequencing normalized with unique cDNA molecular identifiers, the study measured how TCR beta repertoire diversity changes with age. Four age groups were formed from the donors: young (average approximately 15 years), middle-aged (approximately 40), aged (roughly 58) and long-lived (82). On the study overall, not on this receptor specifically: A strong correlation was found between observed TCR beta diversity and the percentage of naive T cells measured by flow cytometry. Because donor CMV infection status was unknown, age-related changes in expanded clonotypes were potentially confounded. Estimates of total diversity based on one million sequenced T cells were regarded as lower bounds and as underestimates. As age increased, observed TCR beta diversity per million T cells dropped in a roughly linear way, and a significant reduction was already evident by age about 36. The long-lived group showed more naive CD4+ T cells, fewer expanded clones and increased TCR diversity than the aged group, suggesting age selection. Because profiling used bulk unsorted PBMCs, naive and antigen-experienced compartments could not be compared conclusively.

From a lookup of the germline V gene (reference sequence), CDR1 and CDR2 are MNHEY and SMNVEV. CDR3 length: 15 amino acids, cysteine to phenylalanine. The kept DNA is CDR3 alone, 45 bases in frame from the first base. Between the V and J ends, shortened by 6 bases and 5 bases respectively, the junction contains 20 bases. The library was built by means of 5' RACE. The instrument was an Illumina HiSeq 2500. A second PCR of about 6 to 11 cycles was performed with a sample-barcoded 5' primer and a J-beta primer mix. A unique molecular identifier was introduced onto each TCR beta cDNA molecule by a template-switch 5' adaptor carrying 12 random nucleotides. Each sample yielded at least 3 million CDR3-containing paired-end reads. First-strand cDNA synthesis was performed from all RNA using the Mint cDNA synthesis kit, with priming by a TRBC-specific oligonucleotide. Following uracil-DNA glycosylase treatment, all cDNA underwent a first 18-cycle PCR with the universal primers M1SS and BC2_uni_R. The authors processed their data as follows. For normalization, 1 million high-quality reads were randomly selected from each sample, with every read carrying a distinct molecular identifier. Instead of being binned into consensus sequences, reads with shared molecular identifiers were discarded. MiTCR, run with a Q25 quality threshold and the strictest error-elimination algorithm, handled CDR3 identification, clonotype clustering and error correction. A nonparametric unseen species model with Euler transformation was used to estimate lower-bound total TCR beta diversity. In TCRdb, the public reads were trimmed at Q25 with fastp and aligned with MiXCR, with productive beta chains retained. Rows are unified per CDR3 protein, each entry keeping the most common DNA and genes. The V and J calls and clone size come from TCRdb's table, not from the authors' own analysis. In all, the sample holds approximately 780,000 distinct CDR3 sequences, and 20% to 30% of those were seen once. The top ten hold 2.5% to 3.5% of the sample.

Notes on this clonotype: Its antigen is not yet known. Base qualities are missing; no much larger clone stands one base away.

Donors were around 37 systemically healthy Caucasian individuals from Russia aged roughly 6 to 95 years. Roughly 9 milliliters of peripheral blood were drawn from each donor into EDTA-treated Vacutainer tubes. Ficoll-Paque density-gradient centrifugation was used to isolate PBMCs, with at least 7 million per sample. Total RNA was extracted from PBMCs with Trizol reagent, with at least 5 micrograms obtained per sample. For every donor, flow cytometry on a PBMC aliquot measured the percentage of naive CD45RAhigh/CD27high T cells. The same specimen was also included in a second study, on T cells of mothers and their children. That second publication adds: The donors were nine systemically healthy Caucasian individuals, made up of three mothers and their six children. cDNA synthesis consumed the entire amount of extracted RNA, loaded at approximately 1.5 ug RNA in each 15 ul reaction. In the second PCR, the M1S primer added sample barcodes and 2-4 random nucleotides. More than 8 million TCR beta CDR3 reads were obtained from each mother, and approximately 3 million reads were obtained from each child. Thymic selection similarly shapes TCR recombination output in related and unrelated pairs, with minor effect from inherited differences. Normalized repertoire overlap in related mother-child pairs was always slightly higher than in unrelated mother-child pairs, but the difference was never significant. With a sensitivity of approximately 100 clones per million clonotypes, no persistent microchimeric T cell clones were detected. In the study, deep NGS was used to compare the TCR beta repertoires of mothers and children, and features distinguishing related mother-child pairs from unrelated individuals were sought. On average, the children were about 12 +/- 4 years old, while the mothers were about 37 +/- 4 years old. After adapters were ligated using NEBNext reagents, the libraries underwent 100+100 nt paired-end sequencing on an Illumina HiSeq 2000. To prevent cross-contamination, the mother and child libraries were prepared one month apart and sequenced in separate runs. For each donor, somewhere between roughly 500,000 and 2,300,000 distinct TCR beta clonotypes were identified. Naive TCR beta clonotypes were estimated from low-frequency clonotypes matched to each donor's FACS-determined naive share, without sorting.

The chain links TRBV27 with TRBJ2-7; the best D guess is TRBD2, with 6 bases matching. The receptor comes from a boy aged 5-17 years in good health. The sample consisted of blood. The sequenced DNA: TGTGCCAGCAGACCCCTCCCGGGACTCCCGGACGAGCAGTACTTC. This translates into CASRPLPGLPDEQYF.